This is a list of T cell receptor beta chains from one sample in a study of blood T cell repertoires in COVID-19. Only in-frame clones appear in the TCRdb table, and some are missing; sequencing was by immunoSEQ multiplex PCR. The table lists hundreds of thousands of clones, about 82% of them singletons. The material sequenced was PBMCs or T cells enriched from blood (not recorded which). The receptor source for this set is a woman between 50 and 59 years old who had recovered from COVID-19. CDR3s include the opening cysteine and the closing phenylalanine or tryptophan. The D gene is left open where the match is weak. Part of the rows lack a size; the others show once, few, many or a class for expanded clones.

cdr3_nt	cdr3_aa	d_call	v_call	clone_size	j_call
TGTGCCAGCAGCCCGATCAGGGTTACGCCCGGGGAGCTGTTTTTT	CASSPIRVTPGELFF	.	TRBV14	.	TRBJ2-2
TGTGCCAGCAGCCGATATTTCTCAGAGGCTAGCTCCTACGAGCAGTACTTC	CASSRYFSEASSYEQYF	.	TRBV14	.	TRBJ2-7
TGTGCCAGCAGTGAATTAAAGGGGGTGAGCTATGGCTACACCTTC	CASSELKGVSYGYTF	.	TRBV25-1	.	TRBJ1-2
TGTGCCACCAGTGATTCCCGGACAAATAACTATGGCTACACCTTC	CATSDSRTNNYGYTF	.	TRBV24-1	.	TRBJ1-2
TGTGCCAGCAGTCCCCGGGGAGCGGGAGGTCGCGAGCAGTACTTC	CASSPRGAGGREQYF	TRBD2	TRBV27	.	TRBJ2-7
TGTGCCAGCAGACCTGGGACTAGCGGGAGAGATACGCAGTATTTT	CASRPGTSGRDTQYF	TRBD2	TRBV6-5	.	TRBJ2-3
TGTGCCAGCACCAAGAACAGGGGGCCGTACGAGCAGTACTTC	CASTKNRGPYEQYF	TRBD1	TRBV7-2	once	TRBJ2-7
TGCGCCAGCAGCCAAATCCCGGGACAGTCTAATTCACCCCTCCACTTT	CASSQIPGQSNSPLHF	TRBD1	TRBV5-1	.	TRBJ1-6
TGTGCTAGTGGGCCGGACAGTCTTCTAGCCAAAAACATTCAGTACTTC	CASGPDSLLAKNIQYF	.	TRBV12-5	.	TRBJ2-4
TGTGCCAGCAGTCCAGGGGTCGGCTACACCTTC	CASSPGVGYTF	.	TRBV2	.	TRBJ1-2
TGTGCCAGCAGCTTAACCACGGGTGGGGCCACTGAAGCTTTCTTT	CASSLTTGGATEAFF	.	TRBV7-3	.	TRBJ1-1
TGTGCCTGGAGTGTGGTCCCCTCCGGCGGGGAGCTGTTTTTT	CAWSVVPSGGELFF	.	TRBV30	.	TRBJ2-2
TGTGCCAGCAGTCCCCAGGGGACAGGGTGGATCGAGCAGTACTTC	CASSPQGTGWIEQYF	TRBD1	TRBV2	.	TRBJ2-7